The sequence of this TCR beta chain was determined in a study of beta chain features in type 1 diabetes. The wider study: The samples had more than 95 million sorted cells examined in all.

The study, taken as a whole, reports: The study found that naive, central memory and Treg TCRB repertoires appeared more similar in patients than in healthy donors. An over-representation of cells with high TCR expression could result from cDNA sequencing.

Trimming took 3 bases from V and 1 from J; bases not matched to a gene: 3. Per germline, CDR1 MNHNS and CDR2 SASEGT. This CDR3 comprises 17 residues. At least ten counts were recorded for this clone. Its antigen is not known. Investigators reverse transcribed all isolated RNA, so they sequenced expressed TCRB transcripts. About 3.57 million reads, on average, came from each naive, central memory and regulatory T cell sample. Data came from immunoSEQ multiplex PCR; TCRdb stores just in-frame clones and leaves some out. There are 200,000 to 250,000 clones in the sample; about 26% occur only once, and under 4.5% lies in the top ten.

The sample taken for sequencing was central memory CD4+ T cells from blood. The origin of this receptor is a man between 25 and 39 years old in good health. The rearrangement links TRBV6-1 to TRBJ2-6; TRBD1 aligns across 10 bases. CDR3 loop: CASSDRDRGSGANVLTF. CDR3 nucleotides: TGTGCCAGCAGTGACCGGGACAGGGGATCTGGGGCCAACGTCCTGACTTTC.